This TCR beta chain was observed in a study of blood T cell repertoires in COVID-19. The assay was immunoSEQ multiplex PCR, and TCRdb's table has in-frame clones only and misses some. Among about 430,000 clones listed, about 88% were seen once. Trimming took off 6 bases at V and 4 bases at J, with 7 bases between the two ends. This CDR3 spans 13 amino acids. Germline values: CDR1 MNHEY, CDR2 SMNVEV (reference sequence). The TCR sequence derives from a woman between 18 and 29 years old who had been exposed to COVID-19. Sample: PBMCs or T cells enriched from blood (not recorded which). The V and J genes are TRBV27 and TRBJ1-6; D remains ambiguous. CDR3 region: CASRAPYNSPLHF. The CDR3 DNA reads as TGTGCCAGCAGGGCTCCTTATAATTCACCCCTCCACTTT.